What follows are 32 T cell receptor beta chains derived from one specimen sequenced in a study of blood T cell repertoires in COVID-19. Sequenced by immunoSEQ multiplex PCR; TCRdb stores in-frame clones only, minus some. Of around 320,000 clones listed, 90% were seen once; the top ten hold 3.5% to 5%. The sequencing input was PBMCs or T cells enriched from blood (not recorded which). These receptor sequences come from a woman in her late teens or twenties with acute COVID-19.

The V gene is TRBV20-1, the J gene TRBJ2-1, with no clear D. Germline-derived CDR1 and CDR2 are DFQATT and SNEGSKA (reference sequence). The CDR3 sequence is 11 residues long. Trimming pared 0 bases from V and 10 bases from J, leaving 7 bases between. CDR3 sequence: CSARDPPEQFF. The CDR3 region has the DNA TGCAGTGCTAGAGACCCCCCGGAGCAGTTCTTC.

The V and J genes are TRBV7-9 and TRBJ2-7, with TRBD2 as a possible D gene (6 bases). The V gene's germline CDR1 is SEHNR and CDR2 FQNEAQ (reference sequence). Trimming left V 3 bases short and J 2 bases short, with 8 bases between. The CDR3 length is 13 residues. CDR3 protein: CASSFPGAYEQYF. CDR3 coding DNA: TGTGCCAGCAGCTTTCCGGGGGCCTACGAGCAGTACTTC. Looking up the rest from reference TRBV7-9 and TRBJ2-7 gives the full variable domain: DTGVSQNPRHKITKRGQNVTFRCDPISEHNRLYWYRQTLGQGPEFLTYFQNEAQLEKSRLLSDRFSAERPKGSFSTLEIQRTEQGDSAMYLCASSFPGAYEQYFGPGTRLTVT.

J is TRBJ2-7 and V is TRBV29-1; 7 bases match TRBD1. Germline assignment: CDR1 SQVTM and CDR2 ANQGSEA. With V trimmed by 5 bases and J by 2 bases, 15 bases remained unmatched. The CDR3 has 16 residues. The CDR3 region is CSVISPRDSVTYEQYF. CDR3 bases: TGCAGCGTTATATCACCCCGGGACAGTGTCACCTACGAGCAGTACTTC.

The rearrangement uses TRBV15 and TRBJ2-7; D ambiguous. Looked up from germline, CDR1 is LNHNV and CDR2 is YYDKDF (reference sequence). V was pared by 1 base and J by 2 bases, with 6 bases between. There are 13 residues in the CDR3. This CDR3 reads CATSRVQAYEQYF. The CDR3 DNA follows: TGTGCCACCAGCAGAGTCCAGGCCTACGAGCAGTACTTC.

The chain joins TRBV7-2 to TRBJ2-3, with 13 bases aligning to TRBD2. The germline V gene has CDR1 SGHTA and CDR2 FQGNSA. The CDR3 has 16 residues. With 1 base clipped from V and 4 bases from J, the junction kept 2 bases outside the gene matches. As DNA, the CDR3 is TGTGCCAGCAGCTTAGGGACTAGCGGGAGTGCAGATACGCAGTATTTT. This gives the protein CASSLGTSGSADTQYF.

This clone was picked up many times. The chain has TRBV6-5 and TRBJ1-1; TRBD1 aligns across 8 bases. V lost 2 bases and J lost 5; bases outside the gene matches: 10. CDR3 length: 16 amino acids. Germline values: CDR1 MNHEY, CDR2 SVGAGI. This CDR3 reads CASSYTFGQGGTEAFF. Written as DNA, the CDR3 is TGTGCCAGCAGTTACACCTTTGGACAGGGCGGAACTGAAGCTTTCTTT.

The J gene is TRBJ2-7, the V gene TRBV28, with D perhaps matching TRBD1 (7 bases). Trimming shortened V by 4 bases and J by 2 bases, and 15 bases separated the two germline ends. This CDR3 contains 15 residues. Germline V CDR1 and CDR2: MDHEN, SYDVKM. The CDR3 DNA is TGTGCCAGCAGTTCCCCAGGGGGGCCTGCCTACGAGCAGTACTTC. Encoded protein: CASSSPGGPAYEQYF. Full variable domain (outside the CDR3, taken from reference TRBV28 and TRBJ2-7): DVKVTQSSRYLVKRTGEKVFLECVQDMDHENMFWYRQDPGLGLRLIYFSYDVKMKEKGDIPEGYSVSREKKERFSLILESASTNQTSMYLCASSSPGGPAYEQYFGPGTRLTVT.

The V and J genes are TRBV2 and TRBJ1-1; 8 bases fit TRBD1. The CDR3 has 13 amino acids. Germline CDR1 is SNHLY and CDR2 is FYNNEI. V was clipped by 7 bases and J by 6 bases; unmatched bases: 7. CDR3 DNA: TGTGCCAGCACCCAACAGGGGGTTCCTGAAGCTTTCTTT. Its translation: CASTQQGVPEAFF.

The V call is TRBV2, the J call TRBJ1-1; 9 positions agree with TRBD1. The CDR3 extends over 15 amino acids. The germline gives CDR1 SNHLY, CDR2 FYNNEI. V shed 5 bases, J shed 5 bases, and the junction held 9 bases outside the gene matches. The CDR3 loop is CASSPRTGERTEAFF. For the CDR3, the DNA is TGTGCCAGCAGTCCCCGGACAGGGGAGCGGACTGAAGCTTTCTTT.

The chain carries TRBV28 and TRBJ2-1; a possible D gene is TRBD2 (7 bases). Germline V lookup: CDR1 MDHEN, CDR2 SYDVKM. V gave up 2 bases and J gave up 8 bases, with 19 bases separating them. This CDR3 contains 16 residues. The CDR3 loop reads CASSLGGGRMRDEQFF. DNA of the CDR3: TGTGCCAGCAGTTTAGGGGGCGGGAGAATGAGGGATGAGCAGTTCTTC. The entire variable domain, with the rest obtained from reference TRBV28 and TRBJ2-1, is as follows: DVKVTQSSRYLVKRTGEKVFLECVQDMDHENMFWYRQDPGLGLRLIYFSYDVKMKEKGDIPEGYSVSREKKERFSLILESASTNQTSMYLCASSLGGGRMRDEQFFGPGTRLTVL.

CDR3 loop: CASSLDPTGTEAFF. The CDR3 DNA is TGTGCCAGCAGTTTAGACCCGACGGGCACTGAAGCTTTCTTT. V and J are TRBV27 and TRBJ1-1; D is ambiguous. The CDR3 has 14 amino acids. V lost 2 bases and J 4 bases, leaving 11 bases between the germline ends. Germline CDR1 reads MNHEY; CDR2 reads SMNVEV (reference sequence).

The chain links TRBV5-4 to TRBJ2-2, with TRBD2 matching 8 bases. The V and J ends lost 4 bases and 0 bases, in that order; junction bases with no gene match: 8. The CDR3 runs 17 residues. Germline-derived CDR1 and CDR2 are SGHNT and YYREEE (reference sequence). CDR3 DNA sequence: TGTGCCAGCAGCCCCTCCAAACTAGCGGCGAACACCGGGGAGCTGTTTTTT. Translation: CASSPSKLAANTGELFF.

CDR3: CAISDNGARGYTF. In nucleotides, the CDR3 is TGTGCCATCAGTGATAATGGAGCTCGGGGCTACACCTTC. This chain connects TRBV10-3 to TRBJ1-2; D uncertain. The CDR3 is 13 amino acids. CDR1 and CDR2 (germline): ENHRY, SYGVKD. Trimming took off 3 bases at V and 8 bases at J, with 13 bases between the two ends.

The gene calls are TRBV6-5 and TRBJ1-5, with TRBD1 matching over 9 bases. CDR1 is MNHEY and CDR2 is SVGAGI in the germline V gene. V shed 6 bases, J shed 1 base, and the junction held 4 bases outside the gene matches. The CDR3 totals 15 residues. CDR3: CASRDRGFSNQPQHF. CDR3 nucleotide sequence: TGTGCCAGCAGGGACAGGGGTTTCAGCAATCAGCCCCAGCATTTT.

A note on this clone: At one of its ends the junction is not consistent with the germline gene, which may arise from a read error. V usage is TRBV27 and J usage is TRBJ2-6; D gene ambiguous. The CDR3 consists of 13 residues. Looked up from germline, CDR1 is MNHEY and CDR2 is SMNVEV (reference sequence). DNA for the CDR3: TGTGCCAGCAGTCTATCTGGGGCCAACGTCCTGACTTTC. This gives the protein CASSLSGANVLTF.

This clone was observed a handful of times. This chain joins TRBV27 and TRBJ1-6; no reliable D call. Germline V gene lookup returns CDR1 MNHEY and CDR2 SMNVEV (reference sequence). CDR3 size: 15 residues. The ends were cut back, 2 bases at V and 7 bases at J, with 12 bases in the middle. The CDR3 region is CASSLGIGSNSPLHF. DNA for the CDR3: TGTGCCAGCAGTTTAGGTATAGGGAGCAATTCACCCCTCCACTTT.

The rearrangement joins TRBV28 to TRBJ1-2; D is uncertain. Germline-derived CDR1 and CDR2 are MDHEN and SYDVKM. The V end lost 6 bases, the J end lost 4 bases, and 15 bases lay between the germline ends. The CDR3 consists of 14 residues. In DNA form, the CDR3 reads TGTGCCAGCAGCCCAGGATCGATCATCTATGGCTACACCTTC. Translated: CASSPGSIIYGYTF.

As DNA, the CDR3 is TGCGCCAGCAGCCCGACAGGGGCAGACAGCACTGAAGCTTTCTTT. It codes for CASSPTGADSTEAFF. The chain recombines TRBV5-1 with TRBJ1-1, with 8 bases aligning to TRBD1. The germline CDR1 and CDR2 sequences are SGHRS and YFSETQ. The CDR3 extends over 15 amino acids. The V and J ends lost 4 bases and 4 bases, in that order; junction bases with no gene match: 9.

V usage is TRBV6-5 and J usage is TRBJ2-7, with D hard to call. This CDR3 region has 14 residues. Per germline, CDR1 MNHEY and CDR2 SVGAGI. V was cut by 7 bases and J by 0 bases, with 13 bases left in between. The CDR3 DNA sequence: TGTGCCAGCAACATCGCAGGCCTCTCCTACGAGCAGTACTTC. It translates to CASNIAGLSYEQYF.

This chain uses TRBV11-2 with TRBJ1-4; TRBD1 aligns across 8 bases. Per the germline V gene, CDR1 is SGHAT and CDR2 is FQNNGV. V was pared by 5 bases and J by 3 bases, with 14 bases of the junction left unmatched. The CDR3 totals 18 residues. The DNA of the CDR3 is TGTGCCAGCAGCCTTAGACTGACAGGGGAATGGCCTAATGAAAAACTGTTTTTT. Its protein product is CASSLRLTGEWPNEKLFF.

The chain couples TRBV10-3 to TRBJ1-1; no firm D call. V was pared by 4 bases and J by 1 base, with 16 bases between. The CDR3 covers 16 residues. CDR1 and CDR2 (germline): ENHRY, SYGVKD. The CDR3 DNA sequence: TGTGCCATCAGTGGCTCTGCGGTTGCTTCGAACACTGAAGCTTTCTTT. Translation: CAISGSAVASNTEAFF.

The CDR3, as DNA: TGTGCCAGTAGTCTCCGGACTAGCGGGAGCTCCTACAATGAGCAGTTCTTC. Protein product: CASSLRTSGSSYNEQFF. The chain uses TRBV19 and TRBJ2-1, with 13 bases aligning to TRBD2. V dropped 5 bases and J dropped 0; count of bases not matched to a gene: 4. This CDR3 region has 17 residues. The germline V gene has CDR1 LNHDA and CDR2 SQIVND (reference sequence).

The chain joins TRBV6-5 to TRBJ2-5; 8 bases line up with TRBD2. J was trimmed by 5 bases and V by 5 bases; bases with no gene match: 7. The CDR3 runs to 14 residues. CDR1 is MNHEY, CDR2 SVGAGI, per germline. The CDR3 DNA reads TGTGCCAGCAGTCCCGGACTAGCAATGGAGACCCAGTACTTC. It yields the protein CASSPGLAMETQYF.

The genes are TRBV21-1 and TRBJ1-1; TRBD1, the table's D call, was not compared with the DNA. TRBV21-1 is termed a pseudogene. This CDR3 is 17 amino acids long. The CDR3 sequence is CASSKARIGTAAPEAFF. Written as DNA, the CDR3 is TGTGCCAGCAGCAAAGCGCGTATCGGGACAGCGGCGCCTGAAGCTTTCTTT.

The gene calls are TRBV28 and TRBJ1-2; D gene ambiguous. CDR1 and CDR2 (germline): MDHEN, SYDVKM. Trimming stripped 2 bases from V and 6 bases from J, with 16 bases between. This CDR3 spans 15 amino acids. CDR3 nucleotides: TGTGCCAGCAGTTTAGGGCGTTCTGGTGTTGATGGCTACACCTTC. It encodes CASSLGRSGVDGYTF.

The chain recombines TRBV5-1 with TRBJ2-6; no firm D call. The CDR3 length is 16 residues. CDR1 SGHRS and CDR2 YFSETQ come from the germline V gene. V shed 4 bases and J shed 1 base, with 12 bases lying between them. CDR3 sequence: CASSPPWRSGANVLTF. CDR3 in DNA: TGCGCCAGCAGCCCCCCCTGGAGATCTGGGGCCAACGTCCTGACTTTC.

The chain combines TRBV28 with TRBJ1-2, with TRBD1 identical over 7 bases. CDR3 length equals 13 residues. Germline V gene lookup returns CDR1 MDHEN and CDR2 SYDVKM. V lost 4 bases and J lost 5; bases outside the gene matches: 4. The CDR3 sequence: CASSWGRGYGYTF. CDR3 DNA sequence: TGTGCCAGCAGTTGGGGCAGGGGGTATGGCTACACCTTC.

The V and J genes are TRBV19 and TRBJ2-1; TRBD1 matches 7 bases. Germline-derived CDR1 and CDR2 are LNHDA and SQIVND (reference sequence). CDR3 size: 17 residues. The V and J ends lost 5 bases and 0 bases, in that order; junction bases with no gene match: 10. CDR3 protein: CASSPMDRTSSYNEQFF. DNA of the CDR3: TGTGCCAGTAGTCCTATGGACAGGACGAGCTCCTACAATGAGCAGTTCTTC.

The chain is built from TRBV30 and TRBJ2-6, with a weak D call TRBD1 (6 bases). V dropped 8 bases and J dropped 0 bases, with 14 bases sitting between them. CDR3 size: 15 residues. CDR1 is GTSNPN and CDR2 is SVGIG in the germline V gene (reference sequence). Written as DNA, the CDR3 is TGTGCCGTAATTCGGGACAACTCTGGGGCCAACGTCCTGACTTTC. It translates to CAVIRDNSGANVLTF.

This sequence joins TRBV7-9 and TRBJ1-5; 8 positions agree with TRBD1. Germline-derived CDR1 and CDR2 are SEHNR and FQNEAQ (reference sequence). The CDR3 loop spans 14 amino acids. V trimming: 5 bases; J trimming: 7 bases; junction bases outside the gene matches: 7. The CDR3 coding sequence is TGTGCCAGCAGCACGACAGGGGCAGGACAGCCCCAGCATTTT. It encodes CASSTTGAGQPQHF.

This clone was found a few times. The J gene is TRBJ2-6, the V gene TRBV6-6; TRBD1 matches at 11 bases. The V gene's germline CDR1 is MNHNY and CDR2 SVGAGI (reference sequence). The CDR3 totals 17 residues. V lost 5 bases and J lost 0; bases outside the gene matches: 3. The CDR3 protein is CASSPGTGGSGANVLTF. The CDR3 DNA follows: TGTGCCAGCAGTCCCGGGACAGGGGGCTCTGGGGCCAACGTCCTGACTTTC.

The gene calls are TRBV7-6 and TRBJ1-5; weak D call: TRBD1 (5 bases). This CDR3 spans 14 amino acids. Per the germline V gene, CDR1 is SGHVS and CDR2 is FNYEAQ. V was shortened by 4 bases and J by 5 bases, with 12 bases between the two germline ends. CDR3 in DNA: TGTGCCAGCAGCTCCGGCAGGGCCGATCAGCCCCAGCATTTT. Residues: CASSSGRADQPQHF.